The present TCR beta chain was sequenced within a study of glioma-infiltrating T cells after dendritic cell vaccination. The time point was: after dendritic cell vaccination, including at tumor progression/relapse. Isocitrate dehydrogenase mutation was absent in all glioblastoma patients. Profiled with immunoSEQ multiplex PCR; TCRdb holds only in-frame clones, not every one. The sample has more than 55,000 clones, over 65% seen once. Trimming took 8 bases from V and 2 from J, leaving 19 bases between them. The CDR3 covers 15 residues. The germline gives CDR1 LNHDA, CDR2 SQIVND (reference sequence). Specimen: blood, collected after dendritic cell vaccination. The chain carries TRBV19 and TRBJ2-7, with a tentative D call TRBD2 (7 bases). The sequence derives from a human donor with glioblastoma. Here the CDR3 DNA reads TGTGCCAGTGGCGGGGGACACCTGAGTACCTACGAGCAGTACTTC. Amino acids: CASGGGHLSTYEQYF.